The entry below gives a single T cell receptor beta chain sequence along with its context. Its antigen remains unknown. Researchers amplified the TCR beta CDR3 regions from RNA transcripts. The HTBI primer set was used in a first-round RT-PCR of the TCR CDR3. One entry per CDR3 protein results from TCRdb running MiXCR on the multiplex PCR reads. The sample contains roughly 400,000 distinct CDR3 sequences, around 25% of which appear only once. This record comes from a study of T cells in Graves' hyperthyroidism and ophthalmopathy. The study, taken as a whole, reports: Model output signaled ophthalmopathy a median around 6.9 months ahead of onset.

The germline V gene has CDR1 DFQATT and CDR2 SNEGSKA (reference sequence). The CDR3 runs to 16 residues. The V gene end was trimmed by 0 bases and the J gene end by 2 bases; junction bases not matched to a gene: 5. V and J are TRBV20-1 and TRBJ2-1, with TRBD2 matching 9 bases. Sample: blood. This receptor was obtained from a man between 45 and 60 years old with Graves' hyperthyroidism. The CDR3 nucleotides are TGCAGTGCTAGAGAGGGGCTAGCGGGACCCTACAATGAGCAGTTCTTC. It specifies CSAREGLAGPYNEQFF.